This T cell receptor (beta chain) emerged from a study of blood T cell repertoires in COVID-19. For the study at large: Either two negative PCRs, clearance, or symptom resolution qualified Cohort 3 donors as recovered. Acute and convalescent COVID-19 samples came from the United States, Italy and Spain.

The study recruited people aged about 18 to 89 years across more than 20 US areas. Unmatched junction bases numbered 11, after V lost 5 bases and J lost 8 bases. The CDR3 contains 15 residues. The germline V gene has CDR1 LGHDT and CDR2 YNNKEL (reference sequence). The method was immunoSEQ multiplex PCR; TCRdb's version includes in-frame clones alone and lacks a portion of them. The sample includes roughly 190,000 clones, 85% to 90% of them seen just once. Sequences were obtained from PBMCs or T cells enriched from blood (not recorded which). This TCR derives from a woman between 35 and 50 years old in a cohort exposed to, infected with or recovered from COVID-19 (not recorded which). The chain recombines TRBV3-1 (or the pseudogene TRBV3-2) with TRBJ1-4, with 7 bases aligning to TRBD1. The DNA of the CDR3 is TGTGCCAGCAGCGCCACCGACAGGGATCCCGAAAAACTGTTTTTT. As protein: CASSATDRDPEKLFF.